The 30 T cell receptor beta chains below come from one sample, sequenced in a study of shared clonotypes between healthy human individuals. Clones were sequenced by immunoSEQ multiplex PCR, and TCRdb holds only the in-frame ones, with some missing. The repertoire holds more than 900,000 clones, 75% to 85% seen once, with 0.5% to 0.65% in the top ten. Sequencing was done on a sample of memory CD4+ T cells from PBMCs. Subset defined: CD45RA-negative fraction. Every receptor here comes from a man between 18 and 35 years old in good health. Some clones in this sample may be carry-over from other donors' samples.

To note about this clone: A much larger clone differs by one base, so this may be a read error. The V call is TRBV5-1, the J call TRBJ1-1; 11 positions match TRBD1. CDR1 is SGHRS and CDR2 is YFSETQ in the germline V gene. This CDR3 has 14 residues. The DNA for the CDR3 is TGCGCCAGCAGCTGGGACAGGGGGAACACTGGAGCTTTCTTT. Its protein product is CASSWDRGNTGAFF.

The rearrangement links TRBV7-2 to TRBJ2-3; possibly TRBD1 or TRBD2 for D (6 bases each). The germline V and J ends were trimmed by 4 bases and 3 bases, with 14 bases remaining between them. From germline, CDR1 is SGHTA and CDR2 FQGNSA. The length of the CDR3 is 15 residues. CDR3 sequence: CASSSPPGATDTQYF. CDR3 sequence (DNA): TGTGCCAGCAGCTCCCCCCCGGGGGCTACAGATACGCAGTATTTT.

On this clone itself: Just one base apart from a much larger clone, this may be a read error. The CDR3 coding sequence is TGTGCCGGCAGCGTCGACGGTAACTACGAGCAGTACTTC. Its translation is CAGSVDGNYEQYF. V is TRBV9 and J is TRBJ2-7; D is ambiguous. From germline, CDR1 is SGDLS and CDR2 YYNGEE. CDR3 length: 13 amino acids.

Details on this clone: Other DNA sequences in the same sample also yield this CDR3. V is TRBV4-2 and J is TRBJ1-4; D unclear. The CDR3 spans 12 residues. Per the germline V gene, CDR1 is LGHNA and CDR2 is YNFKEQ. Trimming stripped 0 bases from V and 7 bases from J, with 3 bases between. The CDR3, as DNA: TGTGCCAGCAGCCAAGATGGTGAAAAACTGTTTTTT. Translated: CASSQDGEKLFF.

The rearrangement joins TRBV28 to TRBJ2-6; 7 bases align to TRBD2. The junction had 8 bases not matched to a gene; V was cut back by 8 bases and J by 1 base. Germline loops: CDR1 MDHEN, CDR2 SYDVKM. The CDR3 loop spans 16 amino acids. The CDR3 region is CASRLAVNSGANVLTF. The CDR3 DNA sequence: TGTGCCAGCCGACTAGCAGTGAATTCTGGGGCCAACGTCCTGACTTTC.

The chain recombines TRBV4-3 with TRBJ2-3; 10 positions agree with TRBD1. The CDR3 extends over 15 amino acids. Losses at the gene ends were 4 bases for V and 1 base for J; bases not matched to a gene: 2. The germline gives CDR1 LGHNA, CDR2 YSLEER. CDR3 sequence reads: CASSRDRGRTDTQYF. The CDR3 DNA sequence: TGCGCCAGCAGCCGGGACAGGGGCCGCACAGATACGCAGTATTTT.

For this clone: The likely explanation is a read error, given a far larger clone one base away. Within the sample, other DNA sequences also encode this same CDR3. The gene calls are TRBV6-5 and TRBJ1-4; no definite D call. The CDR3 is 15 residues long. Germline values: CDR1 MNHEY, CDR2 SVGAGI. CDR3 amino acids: CASSSPTKSGEKLFF. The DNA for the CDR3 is TGTGCCAGCAGTTCCCCGACCAAGTCCGGTGAAAAACTGTTCTTT.

Written as DNA, the CDR3 is TGCGCCAGCAGCTTCCTGACTAGCGGGAGCACAGATACGCAGTATTTT. The encoded protein is CASSFLTSGSTDTQYF. The chain is built from TRBV5-1 and TRBJ2-3, with TRBD2 identical over 10 bases. The CDR3 spans 16 residues. The germline CDR1 and CDR2 sequences are SGHRS and YFSETQ. V lost 2 bases and J lost 0; bases outside the gene matches: 3.

CDR3 in amino acids: CASSTGTSGNTIYF. In DNA form, the CDR3 reads TGTGCCAGCAGCACCGGGACCTCTGGAAACACCATATATTTT. V usage is TRBV6-5 and J usage is TRBJ1-3; D possibly corresponds to TRBD1 (5 bases). V lost 6 bases to trimming and J lost 0 bases, with 9 bases between them. The CDR3 runs 14 residues. Looked up from germline, CDR1 is MNHEY and CDR2 is SVGAGI.

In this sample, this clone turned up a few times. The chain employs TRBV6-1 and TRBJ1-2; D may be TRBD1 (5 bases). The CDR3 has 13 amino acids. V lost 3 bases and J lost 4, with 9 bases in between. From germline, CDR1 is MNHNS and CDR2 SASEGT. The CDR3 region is CASSDQRGYGYTF. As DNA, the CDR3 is TGTGCCAGCAGTGACCAAAGGGGCTATGGCTACACCTTC.

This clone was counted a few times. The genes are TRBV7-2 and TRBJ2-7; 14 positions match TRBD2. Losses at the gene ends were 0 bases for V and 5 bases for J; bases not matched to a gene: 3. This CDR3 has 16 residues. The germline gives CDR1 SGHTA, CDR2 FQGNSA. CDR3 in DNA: TGTGCCAGCAGCTTAGCGGGGACTAGCGGGGGCCACGAGCAGTACTTC. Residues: CASSLAGTSGGHEQYF.

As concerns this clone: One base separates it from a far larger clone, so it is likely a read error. The CDR3 sequence: CATSRNRGRPVEQYF. The CDR3 coding sequence is TGTGCCACCAGCAGAAATCGCGGGAGACCCGTCGAGCAGTACTTC. The V gene is TRBV15, the J gene TRBJ2-5, with 7 bases aligning to TRBD2. The assigned J gene may be wrong: the sequence end matches TRBJ2-7 better. This CDR3 comprises 15 residues. CDR1 and CDR2 (germline): LNHNV, YYDKDF (reference sequence).

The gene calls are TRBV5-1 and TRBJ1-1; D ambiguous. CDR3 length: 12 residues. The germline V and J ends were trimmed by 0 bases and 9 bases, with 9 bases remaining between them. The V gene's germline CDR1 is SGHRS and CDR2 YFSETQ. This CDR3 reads CASSLDSLQAFF. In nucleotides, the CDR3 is TGCGCCAGCAGCTTGGATTCGCTTCAAGCTTTCTTT.

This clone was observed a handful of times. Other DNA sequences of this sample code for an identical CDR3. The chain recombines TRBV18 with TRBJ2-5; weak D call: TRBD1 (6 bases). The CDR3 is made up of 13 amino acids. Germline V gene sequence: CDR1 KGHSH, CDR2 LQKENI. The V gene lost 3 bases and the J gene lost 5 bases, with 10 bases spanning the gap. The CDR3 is CASSPGQGETQYF. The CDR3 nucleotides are TGTGCCAGCTCACCGGGCCAGGGGGAGACCCAGTACTTC.

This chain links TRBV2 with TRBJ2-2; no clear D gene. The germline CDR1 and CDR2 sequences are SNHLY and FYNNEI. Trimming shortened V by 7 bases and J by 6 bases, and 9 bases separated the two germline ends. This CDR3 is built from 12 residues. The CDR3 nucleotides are TGTGCCAGCAATCTAAGCCCCGGGGAGCTGTTTTTT. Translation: CASNLSPGELFF.

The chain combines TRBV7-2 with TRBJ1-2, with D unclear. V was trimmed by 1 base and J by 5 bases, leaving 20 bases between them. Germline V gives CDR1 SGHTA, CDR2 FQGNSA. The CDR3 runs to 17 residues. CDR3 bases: TGTGCCAGCAGCTTAGAAGGCCTAATAGATTCGGGTTATGGCTACACCTTC. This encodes CASSLEGLIDSGYGYTF.

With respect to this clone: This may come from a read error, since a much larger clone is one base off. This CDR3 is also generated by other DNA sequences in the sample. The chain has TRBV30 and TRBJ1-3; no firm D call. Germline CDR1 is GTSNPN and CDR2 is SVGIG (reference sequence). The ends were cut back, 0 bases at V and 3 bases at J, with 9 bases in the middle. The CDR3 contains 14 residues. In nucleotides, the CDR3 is TGTGCCTGGAGTGTGCAGAGGGTTGGAAACACCATATATTTT. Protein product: CAWSVQRVGNTIYF.

The CDR3 here is CSADPGLAGVGNEQFF. The CDR3 coding sequence is TGCAGCGCGGACCCGGGACTAGCGGGAGTCGGGAATGAGCAGTTCTTC. The V and J genes are TRBV29-1 and TRBJ2-1; 14 nucleotides match TRBD2. Germline CDR1 and CDR2: SQVTM and ANQGSEA. This CDR3 spans 16 amino acids. With V trimmed by 7 bases and J by 7 bases, 12 bases remained unmatched.

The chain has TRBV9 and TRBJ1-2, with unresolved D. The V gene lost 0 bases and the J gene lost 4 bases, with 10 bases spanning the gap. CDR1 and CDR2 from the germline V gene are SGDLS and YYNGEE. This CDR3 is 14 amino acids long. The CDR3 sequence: CASSVDEDGYGYTF. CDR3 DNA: TGTGCCAGCAGCGTAGATGAGGACGGCTATGGCTACACCTTC.

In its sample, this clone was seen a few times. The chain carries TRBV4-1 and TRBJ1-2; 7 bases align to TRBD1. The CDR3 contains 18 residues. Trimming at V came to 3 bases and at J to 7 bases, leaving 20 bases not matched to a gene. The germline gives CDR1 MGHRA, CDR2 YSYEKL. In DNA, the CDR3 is TGCGCCAGCAGCCATGTCTACAGGGGCTCGGGATTTGGAGGTGGCTACACCTTC. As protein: CASSHVYRGSGFGGGYTF.

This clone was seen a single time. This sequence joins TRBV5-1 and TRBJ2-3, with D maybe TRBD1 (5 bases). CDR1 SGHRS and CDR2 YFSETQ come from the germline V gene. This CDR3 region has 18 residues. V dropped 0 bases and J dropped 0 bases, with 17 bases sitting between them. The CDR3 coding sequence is TGCGCCAGCAGCTTGGTACCAGTCGACAGCCTTAGCACAGATACGCAGTATTTT. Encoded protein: CASSLVPVDSLSTDTQYF.

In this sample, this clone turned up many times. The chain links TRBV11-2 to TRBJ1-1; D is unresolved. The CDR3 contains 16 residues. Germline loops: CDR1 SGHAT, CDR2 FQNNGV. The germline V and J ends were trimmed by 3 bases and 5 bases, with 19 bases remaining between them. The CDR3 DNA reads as TGTGCCAGCAGCTTTGTAGCCCGACCTGGAGGGACTGAAGCTTTCTTT. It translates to CASSFVARPGGTEAFF.

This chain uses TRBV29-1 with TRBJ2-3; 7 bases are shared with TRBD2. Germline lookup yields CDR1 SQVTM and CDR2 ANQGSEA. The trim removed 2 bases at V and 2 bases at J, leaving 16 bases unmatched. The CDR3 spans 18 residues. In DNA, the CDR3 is TGCAGCGTTGAATCAGGGAGGGATTACCGACCCAACACAGATACGCAGTATTTT. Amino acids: CSVESGRDYRPNTDTQYF.

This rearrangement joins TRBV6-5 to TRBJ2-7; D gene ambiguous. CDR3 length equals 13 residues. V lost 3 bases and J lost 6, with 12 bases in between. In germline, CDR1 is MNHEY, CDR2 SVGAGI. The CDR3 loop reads CASSYDPRGEQYF. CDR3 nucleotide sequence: TGTGCCAGCAGTTATGACCCTCGCGGCGAGCAGTACTTC.

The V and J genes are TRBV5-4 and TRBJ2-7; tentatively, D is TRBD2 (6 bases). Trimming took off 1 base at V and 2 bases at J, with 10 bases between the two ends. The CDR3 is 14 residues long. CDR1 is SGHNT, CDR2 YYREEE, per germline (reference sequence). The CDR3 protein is CASSLYGGTYEQYF. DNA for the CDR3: TGTGCCAGCAGCTTGTACGGGGGAACCTACGAGCAGTACTTC.

The CDR3 here is CASSQRGPSGELPYEQYF. The CDR3 DNA sequence: TGTGCCAGCAGCCAGAGGGGCCCGAGCGGGGAATTACCCTACGAGCAGTACTTC. This chain joins TRBV4-2 and TRBJ2-7, with 7 bases matching TRBD2. The germline V gene has CDR1 LGHNA and CDR2 YNFKEQ. J was trimmed by 2 bases and V by 3 bases; bases with no gene match: 16. This CDR3 contains 18 residues.

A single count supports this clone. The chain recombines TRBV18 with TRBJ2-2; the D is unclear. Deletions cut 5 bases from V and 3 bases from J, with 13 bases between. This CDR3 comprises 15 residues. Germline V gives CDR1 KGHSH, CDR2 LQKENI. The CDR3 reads CASSVRNRDTGELFF. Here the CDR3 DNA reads TGTGCCAGCTCAGTGAGAAATCGGGACACCGGGGAGCTGTTTTTT.

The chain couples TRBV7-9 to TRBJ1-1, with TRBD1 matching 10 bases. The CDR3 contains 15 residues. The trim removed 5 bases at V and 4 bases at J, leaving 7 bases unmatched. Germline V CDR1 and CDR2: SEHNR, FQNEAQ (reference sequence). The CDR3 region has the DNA TGTGCCAGCAGCCCTGGGACAGGGGAGGTCACTGAAGCTTTCTTT. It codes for CASSPGTGEVTEAFF.

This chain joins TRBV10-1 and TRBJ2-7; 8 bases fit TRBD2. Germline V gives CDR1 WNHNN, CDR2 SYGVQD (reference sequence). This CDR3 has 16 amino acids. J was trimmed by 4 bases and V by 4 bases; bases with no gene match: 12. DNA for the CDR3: TGCGCCAGCAGTGCCCCCCGGGGGGGGATTGTTTACGAGCAGTACTTC. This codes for CASSAPRGGIVYEQYF.

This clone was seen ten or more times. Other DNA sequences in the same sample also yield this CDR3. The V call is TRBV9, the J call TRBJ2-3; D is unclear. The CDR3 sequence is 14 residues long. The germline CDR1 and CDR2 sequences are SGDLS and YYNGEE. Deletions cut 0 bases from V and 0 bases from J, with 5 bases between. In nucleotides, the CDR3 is TGTGCCAGCAGCGTAGAGGGAAGCACAGATACGCAGTATTTT. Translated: CASSVEGSTDTQYF.